These 31 T cell receptor beta chains originate from one sample sequenced in a study of blood T cell repertoires in COVID-19. This table comes from immunoSEQ multiplex PCR, and its TCRdb copy is limited to in-frame clones, with some not included. This repertoire shows more than 150,000 clones, approximately 80% found once; its top ten account for about an eighth. Material for sequencing was PBMCs or T cells enriched from blood (not recorded which). Every receptor here comes from a man aged 55-75 years who had been exposed to COVID-19.

This clone has a handful of counts. The chain uses TRBV5-1 and TRBJ1-6; 8 bases line up with TRBD1. CDR1 and CDR2 (germline): SGHRS, YFSETQ. CDR3 length equals 14 residues. The V gene end was trimmed by 3 bases and the J gene end by 9 bases; junction bases not matched to a gene: 5. The CDR3 loop reads CASSSTGDSSPLHF. Here the CDR3 DNA reads TGCGCCAGCAGCTCGACAGGGGACTCTTCACCCCTCCACTTT.

This clone came up once. The chain joins TRBV30 to TRBJ1-4, with 7 bases aligning to TRBD1. This CDR3 comprises 14 residues. V gave up 5 bases and J gave up 5 bases; unmatched junction bases: 8. CDR1 and CDR2 from the germline V gene are GTSNPN and SVGIG (reference sequence). The CDR3 here is CAWSIGTENEKLFF. The CDR3 nucleotides read TGTGCCTGGTCGATCGGGACAGAGAATGAAAAACTGTTTTTT.

V and J are TRBV29-1 and TRBJ1-1; the D gene is possibly TRBD1 (6 bases). Germline V gives CDR1 SQVTM, CDR2 ANQGSEA. V lost 3 bases, J lost 3 bases, and 11 bases lay in between. The length of the CDR3 is 13 residues. CDR3 bases: TGCAGCGTTGACCGGGACATCGACACTGAAGCTTTCTTT. Translating gives CSVDRDIDTEAFF.

There are a few counts of this clone. CDR3 sequence: CASSLAGYIYNEQFF. In nucleotides, the CDR3 is TGTGCCAGCAGTTTAGCGGGATATATTTACAATGAGCAGTTCTTC. The chain employs TRBV5-4 and TRBJ2-1, with 8 bases that match TRBD2. The V gene's germline CDR1 is SGHNT and CDR2 YYREEE (reference sequence). The CDR3 runs 15 residues. The J segment lost 4 bases and the V segment lost 5 bases, leaving 8 bases of the junction unmatched.

The genes are TRBV11-3 and TRBJ2-6; D is ambiguous. Germline V gene lookup returns CDR1 SGHNT and CDR2 YENEEA. The V and J ends lost 1 base and 0 bases respectively, with 7 bases between them. The CDR3 extends over 16 amino acids. The CDR3 protein is CASSLGMASGANVLTF. Here the CDR3 DNA reads TGTGCCAGCAGCTTAGGTATGGCCTCTGGGGCCAACGTCCTGACTTTC.

This clone came up once. The chain couples TRBV3-1 (or the pseudogene TRBV3-2) to TRBJ1-1; the D gene is possibly TRBD1 (5 bases). Germline-derived CDR1 and CDR2 are LGHDT and YNNKEL (reference sequence). Between the trimmed V and J ends, which lost 2 bases and 9 bases, there was a span of 22 bases. This CDR3 region has 16 residues. DNA for the CDR3: TGTGCCAGCAGCCAATTAGGGGACTTAGGGATTGGGAAAGCTTTCTTT. Encoded protein: CASSQLGDLGIGKAFF.

The chain employs TRBV7-3 and TRBJ1-1; TRBD1 agrees at 7 bases. CDR3 size: 14 residues. Germline V CDR1 and CDR2: SGHTA, FQGTGA. Trimming removed 4 bases from V and 5 bases from J; junction bases left unmatched: 7. CDR3 DNA sequence: TGTGCCAGCAGCTCCTCCGGGGGACAGACTGAAGCTTTCTTT. Residues: CASSSSGGQTEAFF.

The chain combines TRBV7-2 with TRBJ1-4; the D is unclear. This CDR3 contains 15 residues. Trimming removed 2 bases at V and 3 bases at J, with 10 bases between. Germline V gene lookup returns CDR1 SGHTA and CDR2 FQGNSA. CDR3 region: CASSLFAVSNEKLFF. CDR3 bases: TGTGCCAGCAGCTTATTTGCGGTATCTAATGAAAAACTGTTTTTT.

The V call is TRBV7-9, the J call TRBJ2-2; D possibly corresponds to TRBD1 (5 bases). V was cut by 5 bases and J by 1 base, with 11 bases left in between. Germline V lookup: CDR1 SEHNR, CDR2 FQNEAQ (reference sequence). CDR3 size: 15 residues. The CDR3 DNA sequence: TGTGCCAGCAGCAGGGGCCGAGGGAACACCGGGGAGCTGTTTTTT. Translated: CASSRGRGNTGELFF.

The J gene is TRBJ2-7, the V gene TRBV5-6, with D possibly being TRBD1 (5 bases). Germline V gene sequence: CDR1 SGHDT, CDR2 YYEEEE. V shed 0 bases and J shed 3 bases, with 16 bases lying between them. The CDR3 contains 16 residues. CDR3 bases: TGTGCCAGCAGCTTGGAGGGGCGCAGGAGATACTACGAGCAGTACTTC. Translated, it gives CASSLEGRRRYYEQYF.

This chain uses TRBV5-6 with TRBJ1-4; D unresolved. Trimming shortened V by 2 bases and J by 6 bases, and 11 bases separated the two germline ends. The CDR3 has 14 amino acids. CDR1 is SGHDT and CDR2 is YYEEEE in the germline V gene. The CDR3 loop reads CASSFGWRDEKLFF. CDR3 nucleotide sequence: TGTGCCAGCAGCTTTGGGTGGAGGGATGAAAAACTGTTTTTT.

This clone was observed a handful of times. The chain recombines TRBV18 with TRBJ2-4; 11 nucleotides align to TRBD2. With 3 bases clipped from V and 0 bases from J, the junction kept 13 bases outside the gene matches. Germline V lookup: CDR1 KGHSH, CDR2 LQKENI. The CDR3 sequence is 20 residues long. CDR3 sequence: CASSPLGLAGTPIAKNIQYF. Here the CDR3 DNA reads TGTGCCAGCTCACCGCTAGGACTAGCGGGCACCCCCATAGCCAAAAACATTCAGTACTTC.

The genes are TRBV6-5 and TRBJ1-6; D is possibly TRBD1 (6 bases). This CDR3 spans 14 amino acids. V dropped 6 bases and J dropped 3 bases, with 9 bases sitting between them. Germline V gene lookup returns CDR1 MNHEY and CDR2 SVGAGI. CDR3 nucleotides: TGTGCCAGCAGACCCAGGGGCTATAATTCACCCCTCCACTTT. Translated, it gives CASRPRGYNSPLHF.

This chain joins TRBV5-1 and TRBJ2-1, with a weak D call TRBD1 (5 bases). Looked up from germline, CDR1 is SGHRS and CDR2 is YFSETQ. V was pared by 4 bases and J by 0 bases, with 20 bases between. The CDR3 contains 18 residues. CDR3 nucleotide sequence: TGCGCCAGCAGCCCGACGGTAGGGGCCAGTAGCTCCTACAATGAGCAGTTCTTC. Encoded protein: CASSPTVGASSSYNEQFF.

This chain connects TRBV6-2 or TRBV6-3 to TRBJ2-5; 8 bases agree with TRBD1. Per germline, CDR1 MNHEY and CDR2 SVGEGT. This CDR3 is 16 amino acids long. The trim removed 6 bases at V and 5 bases at J, leaving 14 bases unmatched. The CDR3 nucleotides read TGTGCCAGCAGCCGACCATCGACAGGGGCTTTGGAGACCCAGTACTTC. Translated, it gives CASSRPSTGALETQYF.

The chain joins TRBV7-9 to TRBJ1-1; D is unclear. The CDR3 runs 13 residues. Germline V lookup: CDR1 SEHNR, CDR2 FQNEAQ (reference sequence). V was cut by 6 bases and J by 4 bases, with 12 bases left in between. CDR3 DNA sequence: TGTGCCAGCAGTTATAACGCGGGCACTGAAGCTTTCTTT. This gives the protein CASSYNAGTEAFF.

The J gene is TRBJ1-1, the V gene TRBV27; D call uncertain. This CDR3 comprises 14 residues. V shed 2 bases and J shed 4 bases, with 11 bases lying between them. Germline CDR1 is MNHEY and CDR2 is SMNVEV (reference sequence). The CDR3 coding sequence is TGTGCCAGCAGTTTACGAGGGCCGGGCACTGAAGCTTTCTTT. Translation: CASSLRGPGTEAFF.

The J gene is TRBJ1-5, the V gene TRBV5-8; D gene uncertain. This CDR3 has 15 residues. Germline lookup yields CDR1 SGHTS and CDR2 YDEGEE. Deletions cut 0 bases from V and 1 base from J, with 8 bases between. The CDR3 DNA sequence: TGTGCCAGCAGCTTGGAGGGCGGGAGCAATCAGCCCCAGCATTTT. Protein sequence: CASSLEGGSNQPQHF.

The chain couples TRBV19 to TRBJ1-2; 7 bases are shared with TRBD1. CDR3 length: 14 residues. CDR1 is LNHDA, CDR2 SQIVND, per germline (reference sequence). Unmatched junction bases numbered 5, after V lost 4 bases and J lost 3 bases. CDR3 protein: CASSRDSGHYGYTF. In DNA form, the CDR3 reads TGTGCCAGTAGTAGGGACAGTGGGCACTATGGCTACACCTTC.

The sample holds many counts of this clone. The chain employs TRBV11-3 and TRBJ2-7, with 7 bases that match TRBD1. Germline assignment: CDR1 SGHNT and CDR2 YENEEA. The CDR3 is 13 residues long. V gave up 0 bases and J gave up 4 bases; unmatched junction bases: 0. CDR3 amino acids: CASSLDRGYEQYF. For the CDR3, the DNA is TGTGCCAGCAGCTTAGACAGGGGGTACGAGCAGTACTTC.

This clone was seen at least ten times. The rearrangement uses TRBV3-1 (or the pseudogene TRBV3-2) and TRBJ1-5; 7 bases fit TRBD1. Germline CDR1 is LGHDT and CDR2 is YNNKEL (reference sequence). This CDR3 spans 16 amino acids. After removal of 2 bases from V and 4 bases from J, the junction contained 8 bases not matched to a gene. The CDR3: CASSQHRGRVNQPQHF. The DNA of the CDR3 is TGTGCCAGCAGCCAACACAGGGGCAGGGTTAATCAGCCCCAGCATTTT.

V usage is TRBV7-2 and J usage is TRBJ2-5; a weak D match, TRBD2 (6 bases). Trimming took 1 base from V and 7 from J, leaving 13 bases between them. Germline values: CDR1 SGHTA, CDR2 FQGNSA. The CDR3 consists of 14 residues. In DNA, the CDR3 is TGTGCCAGCAGCTTAGGGCAGGGAGGAGGGACCCAGTACTTC. Its protein is CASSLGQGGGTQYF. Based on the CDR3 plus reference TRBV7-2 and TRBJ2-5, the full variable domain is GAGVSQSPSNKVTEKGKDVELRCDPISGHTALYWYRQSLGQGLEFLIYFQGNSAPDKSGLPSDRFSAERTGGSVSTLTIQRTQQEDSAVYLCASSLGQGGGTQYFGPGTRLLVL.

This chain links TRBV27 with TRBJ2-5; tentatively, D is TRBD2 (6 bases). This CDR3 is 14 amino acids long. The ends were cut back, 3 bases at V and 2 bases at J, with 10 bases in the middle. Germline V lookup: CDR1 MNHEY, CDR2 SMNVEV (reference sequence). This chain's CDR3 is CASSFGRGQETQYF. CDR3 nucleotide sequence: TGTGCCAGCAGTTTCGGGAGAGGGCAAGAGACCCAGTACTTC.

The chain couples TRBV28 to TRBJ1-5; D not certain. The CDR3 is 13 residues long. Germline V gives CDR1 MDHEN, CDR2 SYDVKM. Trimming pared 7 bases from V and 0 bases from J, leaving 7 bases between. CDR3 region: CASTVHSNQPQHF. The CDR3 DNA reads as TGTGCCAGCACAGTCCATAGCAATCAGCCCCAGCATTTT.

V and J are TRBV30 and TRBJ1-2; D perhaps matches TRBD1 (5 bases). The CDR3 extends over 16 amino acids. Germline CDR1 and CDR2: GTSNPN and SVGIG (reference sequence). Trimming left V 8 bases short and J 5 bases short, with 27 bases between. Written as DNA, the CDR3 is TGTGCCGGGTGGGGGGTCGAGGGTACCTCTTGGTATGGCTACACCTTC. Protein product: CAGWGVEGTSWYGYTF. The whole variable domain, filled in from reference TRBV30 and TRBJ1-2, reads SQTIHQWPATLVQPVGSPLSLECTVEGTSNPNLYWYRQAAGRGLQLLFYSVGIGQISSEVPQNLSASRPQDRQFILSSKKLLLSDSGFYLCAGWGVEGTSWYGYTFGSGTRLTVV.

V and J are TRBV24-1 and TRBJ1-5; 8 nucleotides line up with TRBD1. The length of the CDR3 is 14 residues. V dropped 9 bases and J dropped 1; count of bases not matched to a gene: 4. CDR1 and CDR2 (germline): KGHDR, SFDVKD. This CDR3 is CATATGASNQPQHF. Written as DNA, the CDR3 is TGTGCCACCGCGACAGGGGCGAGCAATCAGCCCCAGCATTTT.

The chain couples TRBV19 to TRBJ2-1, with 11 nucleotides matching TRBD2. The CDR3 is 18 amino acids. CDR1 is LNHDA, CDR2 SQIVND, per germline (reference sequence). V was clipped by 5 bases and J by 13 bases; unmatched bases: 22. The DNA for the CDR3 is TGTGCCAGTAGTCTCCCCCGAGGGCTAGCGGGAGGCAGAGGGGCCCAGTTCTTC. Its translation: CASSLPRGLAGGRGAQFF.

The rearrangement uses TRBV4-1 and TRBJ2-7; a weak D match, TRBD1 (5 bases). The germline CDR1 and CDR2 sequences are MGHRA and YSYEKL. CDR3 length: 17 residues. V lost 3 bases and J 0 bases, leaving 18 bases between the germline ends. CDR3: CASSQDEVWGPSYEQYF. The CDR3 nucleotides read TGCGCCAGCAGCCAGGATGAAGTATGGGGCCCCTCCTACGAGCAGTACTTC.

This chain joins TRBV5-1 and TRBJ1-2, with D tentatively TRBD1 (5 bases). This CDR3 is built from 15 residues. The germline V gene has CDR1 SGHRS and CDR2 YFSETQ. Trimming took off 3 bases at V and 4 bases at J, with 16 bases between the two ends. This CDR3 is CASSSSSGPPYGYTF. The CDR3 DNA is TGCGCCAGCAGCTCCTCGTCAGGGCCCCCCTATGGCTACACCTTC.

The rearrangement joins TRBV7-2 to TRBJ1-4; 7 bases match TRBD1. The length of the CDR3 is 14 residues. The ends lost 5 bases at V and 4 bases at J; junction bases unmatched: 4. Germline lookup yields CDR1 SGHTA and CDR2 FQGNSA. The CDR3 nucleotides read TGTGCCAGCAGCAAGACAGGGTTTAATGAAAAACTGTTTTTT. It specifies CASSKTGFNEKLFF.

The chain has TRBV11-2 and TRBJ1-3; 9 bases are a match to TRBD1. V shed 6 bases, J shed 0 bases, and the junction held 3 bases outside the gene matches. The CDR3 spans 15 residues. The germline V gene has CDR1 SGHAT and CDR2 FQNNGV. The DNA for the CDR3 is TGTGCCAGCAGTGGACAGGGGAGCTCTGGAAACACCATATATTTT. Encoded protein: CASSGQGSSGNTIYF.